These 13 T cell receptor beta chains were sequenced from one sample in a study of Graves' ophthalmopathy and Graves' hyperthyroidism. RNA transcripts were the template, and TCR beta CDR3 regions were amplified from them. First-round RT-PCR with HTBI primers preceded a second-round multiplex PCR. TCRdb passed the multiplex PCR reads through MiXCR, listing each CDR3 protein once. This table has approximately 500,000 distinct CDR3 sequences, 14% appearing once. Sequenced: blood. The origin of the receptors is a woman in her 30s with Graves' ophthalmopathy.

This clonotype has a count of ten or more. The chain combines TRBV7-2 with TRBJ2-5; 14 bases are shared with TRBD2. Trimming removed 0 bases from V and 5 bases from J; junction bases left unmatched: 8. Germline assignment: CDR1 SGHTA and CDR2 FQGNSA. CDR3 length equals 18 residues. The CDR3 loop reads CASSLAPGTSGSSETQYF. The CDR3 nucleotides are TGTGCCAGCAGCTTAGCACCAGGGACTAGCGGGAGTTCGGAGACCCAGTACTTC.

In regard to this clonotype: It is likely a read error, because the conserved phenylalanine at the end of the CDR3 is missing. The CDR3 DNA reads TGTGCCAGCTCACCAAGGACAGGGACCGGGGAGCTGTTTGTT. It is translated as CASSPRTGTGELFV. The chain couples TRBV18 to TRBJ2-2; TRBD1 agrees at 8 bases. Germline V gene data show CDR1 as KGHSH and CDR2 as LQKENI. V trimming: 2 bases; J trimming: 5 bases; junction bases outside the gene matches: 1. This CDR3 is 14 amino acids long.

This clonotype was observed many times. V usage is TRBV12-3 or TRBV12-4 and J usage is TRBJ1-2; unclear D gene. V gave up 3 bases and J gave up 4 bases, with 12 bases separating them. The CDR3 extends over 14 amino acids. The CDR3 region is CASSFLGDPYGYTF. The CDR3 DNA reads TGTGCCAGCAGTTTTCTCGGAGATCCCTATGGCTACACCTTC.

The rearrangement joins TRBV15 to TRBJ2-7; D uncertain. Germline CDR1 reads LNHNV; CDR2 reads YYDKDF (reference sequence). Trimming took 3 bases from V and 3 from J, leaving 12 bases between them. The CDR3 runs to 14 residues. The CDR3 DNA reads TGTGCCACCAGCAGTGAGTCAGGCGGCTACGAGCAGTACTTC. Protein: CATSSESGGYEQYF.

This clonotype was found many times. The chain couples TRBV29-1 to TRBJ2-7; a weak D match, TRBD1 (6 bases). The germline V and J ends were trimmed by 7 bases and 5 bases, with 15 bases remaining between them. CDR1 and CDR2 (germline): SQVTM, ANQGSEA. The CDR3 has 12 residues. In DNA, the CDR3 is TGCAGCGCAGGGGTCGGGTTCCACGAGCAGTACTTC. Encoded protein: CSAGVGFHEQYF.

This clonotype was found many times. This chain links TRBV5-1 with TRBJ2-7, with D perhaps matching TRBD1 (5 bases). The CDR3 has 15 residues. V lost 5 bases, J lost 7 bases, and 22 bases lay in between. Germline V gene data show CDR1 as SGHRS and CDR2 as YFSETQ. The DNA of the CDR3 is TGCGCCAGCAGTGTCCGCCCAGGGTGGGGTGAAGAGCAGTACTTC. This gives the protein CASSVRPGWGEEQYF.

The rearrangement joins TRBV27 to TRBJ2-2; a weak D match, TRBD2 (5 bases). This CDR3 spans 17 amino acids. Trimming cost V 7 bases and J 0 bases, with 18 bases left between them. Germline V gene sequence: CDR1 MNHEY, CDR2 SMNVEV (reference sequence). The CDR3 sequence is CASNKVGLPANTGELFF. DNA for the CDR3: TGTGCCAGCAATAAAGTCGGACTGCCCGCGAACACCGGGGAGCTGTTTTTT.

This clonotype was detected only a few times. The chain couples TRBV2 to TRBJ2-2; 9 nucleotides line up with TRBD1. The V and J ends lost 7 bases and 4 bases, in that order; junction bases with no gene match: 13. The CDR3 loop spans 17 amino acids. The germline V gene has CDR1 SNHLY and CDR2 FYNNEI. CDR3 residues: CASTRGGTGRGTGELFF. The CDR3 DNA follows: TGTGCCAGCACACGGGGAGGGACAGGGAGGGGCACCGGGGAGCTGTTTTTT.

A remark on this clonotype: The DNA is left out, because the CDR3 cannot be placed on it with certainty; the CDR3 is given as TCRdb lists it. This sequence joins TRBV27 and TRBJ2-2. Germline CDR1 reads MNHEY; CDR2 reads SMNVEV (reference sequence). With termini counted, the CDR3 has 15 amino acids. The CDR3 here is CASSLVGRGTGEPFF.

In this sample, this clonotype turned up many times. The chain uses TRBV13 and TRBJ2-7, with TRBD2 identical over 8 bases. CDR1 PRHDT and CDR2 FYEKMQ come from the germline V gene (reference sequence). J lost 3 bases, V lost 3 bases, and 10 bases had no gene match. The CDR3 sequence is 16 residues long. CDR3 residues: CASSFIAGGGSYEQYF. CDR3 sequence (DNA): TGTGCCAGCAGCTTCATTGCGGGGGGCGGGAGCTACGAGCAGTACTTC.

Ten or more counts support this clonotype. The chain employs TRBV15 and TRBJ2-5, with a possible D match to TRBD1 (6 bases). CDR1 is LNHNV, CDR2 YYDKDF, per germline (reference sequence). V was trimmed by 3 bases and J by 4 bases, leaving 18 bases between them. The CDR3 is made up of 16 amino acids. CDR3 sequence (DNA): TGTGCCACCAGCAGTGGGGACACCCACGGCGGAGAGACCCAGTACTTC. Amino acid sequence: CATSSGDTHGGETQYF.

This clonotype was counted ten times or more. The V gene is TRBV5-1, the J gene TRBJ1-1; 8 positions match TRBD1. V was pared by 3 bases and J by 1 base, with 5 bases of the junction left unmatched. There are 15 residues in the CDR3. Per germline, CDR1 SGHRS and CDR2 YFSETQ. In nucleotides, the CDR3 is TGCGCCAGCAGCTACTCAGACAGGGGGAACACTGAAGCTTTCTTT. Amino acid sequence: CASSYSDRGNTEAFF.

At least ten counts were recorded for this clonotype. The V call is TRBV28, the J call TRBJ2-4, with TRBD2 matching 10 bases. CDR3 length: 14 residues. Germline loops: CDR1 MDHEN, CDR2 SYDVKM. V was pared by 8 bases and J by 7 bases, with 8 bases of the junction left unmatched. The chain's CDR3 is CASGSGGANNIQYF. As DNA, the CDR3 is TGTGCCAGCGGGAGCGGGGGGGCAAATAACATTCAGTACTTC.